This TCR beta chain was captured in a study of T-cell memory formation after mild COVID-19. Each CDR3 protein gets one entry after TCRdb re-called the 5' RACE reads with MiXCR. The sample has some 160,000 distinct CDR3 sequences, 13% seen once. This CDR3 is 15 amino acids long. After removal of 4 bases from V and 6 bases from J, the junction contained 8 bases not matched to a gene. The germline V gene encodes CDR1 KGHDR and CDR2 SFDVKD. This TCR came from a man aged 18 to 29 who had mild COVID-19 (a few samples of this study predate the infection). Cell type and time point are not known. The V call is TRBV24-1, the J call TRBJ2-3, with 8 bases aligning to TRBD1. Sequences were obtained from PBMCs or a T cell subset sorted from them (not recorded which). CDR3 DNA sequence: TGTGCCACCAGTGACCCCGGGACAGGATTGGATACGCAGTATTTT. Its protein is CATSDPGTGLDTQYF.